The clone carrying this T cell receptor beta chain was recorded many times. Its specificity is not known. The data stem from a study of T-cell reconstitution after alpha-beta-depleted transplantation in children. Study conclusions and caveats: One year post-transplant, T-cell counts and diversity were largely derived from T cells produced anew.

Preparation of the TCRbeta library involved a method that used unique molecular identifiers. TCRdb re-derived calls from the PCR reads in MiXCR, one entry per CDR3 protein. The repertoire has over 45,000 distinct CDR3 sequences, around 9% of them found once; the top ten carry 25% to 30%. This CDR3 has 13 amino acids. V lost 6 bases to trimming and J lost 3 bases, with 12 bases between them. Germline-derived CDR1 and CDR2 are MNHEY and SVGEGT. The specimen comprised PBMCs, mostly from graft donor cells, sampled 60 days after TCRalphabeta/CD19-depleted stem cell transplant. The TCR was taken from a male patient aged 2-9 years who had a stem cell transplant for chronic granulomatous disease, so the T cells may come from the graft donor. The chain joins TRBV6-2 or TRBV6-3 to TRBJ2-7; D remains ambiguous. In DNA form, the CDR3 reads TGTGCCAGCAGGAATGGAGTGGACTACGAGCAGTACTTC. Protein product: CASRNGVDYEQYF.